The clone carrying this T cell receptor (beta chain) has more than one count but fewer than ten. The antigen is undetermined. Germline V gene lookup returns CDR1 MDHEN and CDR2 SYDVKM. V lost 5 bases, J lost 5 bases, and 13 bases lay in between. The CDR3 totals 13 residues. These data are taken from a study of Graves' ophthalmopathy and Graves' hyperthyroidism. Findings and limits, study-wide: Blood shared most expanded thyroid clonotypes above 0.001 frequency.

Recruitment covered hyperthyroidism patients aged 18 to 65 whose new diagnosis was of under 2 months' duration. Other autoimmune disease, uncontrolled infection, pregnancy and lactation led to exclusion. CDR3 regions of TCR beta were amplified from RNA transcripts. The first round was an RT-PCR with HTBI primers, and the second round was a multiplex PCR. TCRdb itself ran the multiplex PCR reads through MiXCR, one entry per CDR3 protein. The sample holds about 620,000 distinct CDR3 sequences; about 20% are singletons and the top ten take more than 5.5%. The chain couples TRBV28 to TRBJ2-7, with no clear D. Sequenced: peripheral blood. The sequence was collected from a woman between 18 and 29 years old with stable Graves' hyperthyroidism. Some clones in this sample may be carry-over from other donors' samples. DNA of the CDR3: TGTGCCAGCAGTCCCACCGGTGCCCACGAGCAGTACTTC. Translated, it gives CASSPTGAHEQYF.